This TCR beta chain appears in the sequencing data of a study of T cells after yellow fever vaccination. This clonotype occurred many times. The CDR3 runs 15 residues. The germline V gene encodes CDR1 SEHNR and CDR2 FQNEAQ (reference sequence). V was cut by 5 bases and J by 3 bases, with 16 bases left in between. TCRdb redid the calling of the 5' RACE reads with MiXCR, one entry per CDR3 protein. The sample holds about 69,000 distinct CDR3 sequences, roughly 6% seen once. The rearrangement joins TRBV7-9 to TRBJ2-5; a possible D gene is TRBD2 (5 bases). The starting material was CD4+ T cells sorted from PBMCs, obtained approximately 16 days after the first yellow fever vaccination. This clonotype originated in a man aged 18 to 30 who received the YFV17D yellow fever vaccine. The CDR3 is CASSARPVEEETQYF. The CDR3 nucleotides are TGTGCCAGCAGCGCCCGCCCCGTGGAGGAAGAGACCCAGTACTTC. Complete variable domain (other parts from reference TRBV7-9 and TRBJ2-5): DTGVSQNPRHKITKRGQNVTFRCDPISEHNRLYWYRQTLGQGPEFLTYFQNEAQLEKSRLLSDRFSAERPKGSFSTLEIQRTEQGDSAMYLCASSARPVEEETQYFGPGTRLLVL.